This TCR beta chain was captured in a study of shared clonotypes between healthy human individuals. The germline CDR1 and CDR2 sequences are MDHEN and SYDVKM. V lost 2 bases and J lost 10, with 9 bases in between. The CDR3 extends over 12 amino acids. Libraries were prepared by immunoSEQ multiplex PCR; TCRdb keeps only in-frame clonotypes and omits some of them. The profile shows about 1.4 million clones, roughly 96% of them singletons. The receptor's source is a man aged 30 to 45 in good health. Input material: naive CD4+ T cells sorted from blood. Subset indicated: CD45RA+ positively selected. The rearrangement links TRBV28 to TRBJ2-1; D gene ambiguous. The CDR3 protein is CASSLGLAEQFF. Here the CDR3 DNA reads TGTGCCAGCAGTTTAGGTCTGGCCGAGCAGTTCTTC.